The clone carrying this T cell receptor (beta chain) was seen a few times. RNA, once extracted, was reverse transcribed into cDNA for use as the sequencing template. Clones were sequenced by immunoSEQ multiplex PCR, and TCRdb holds only the in-frame ones, with some missing. The repertoire holds 100,000 to 150,000 clones, with about 46% as singletons. The data were obtained in a study of CD8+ T cells in alopecia areata. Trimming took 0 bases from V and 0 from J, leaving 8 bases between them. The germline V gene has CDR1 SGHTA and CDR2 FQGTGA. This CDR3 has 15 residues. The rearrangement uses TRBV7-3 and TRBJ1-1; D might be TRBD1 (5 bases). The source is a human donor with alopecia areata. Sequencing was done on a sample of NKG2D-low CD8+ T cells sorted from blood. In DNA, the CDR3 is TGTGCCAGCAGCTTAACTGCGGGGGTGAACACTGAAGCTTTCTTT. This codes for CASSLTAGVNTEAFF.